These 29 T cell receptor beta chains were all obtained from the same sample, sequenced in a study of shared clonotypes between healthy human individuals. Clones were sequenced by immunoSEQ multiplex PCR, and TCRdb holds only the in-frame ones, with some missing. Among roughly 2 million clones listed, just under 95% were seen once. Cells designated naive CD8 were CD45RO-negative and were positively selected for CCR7, with terminally differentiated effector memory CD45RA+ cells excluded. The sequenced material came from naive CD8+ T cells sorted from blood. The receptor set was obtained from a man aged 18 to 35 in good health.

This clone has more than one count but fewer than ten. The sample holds other DNA sequences that translate to the same CDR3. The genes are TRBV2 and TRBJ2-7; perhaps D is TRBD1 or TRBD2 (5 bases each). The germline gives CDR1 SNHLY, CDR2 FYNNEI. This CDR3 is 13 amino acids long. V was cut by 3 bases and J by 1 base, with 7 bases left in between. CDR3 coding DNA: TGTGCCAGCAGTGATTGGGGGTCCTACGAGCAGTACTTC. Its translation: CASSDWGSYEQYF.

The CDR3 bases are TGTGCCAGCAGCTTTCGGGGCGGGGTTTCGGGAGAGCAGTACTTC. Translation gives CASSFRGGVSGEQYF. This sequence joins TRBV7-3 and TRBJ2-7; the D gene is possibly TRBD2 (6 bases). The germline V gene encodes CDR1 SGHTA and CDR2 FQGTGA. CDR3 length: 15 residues. V was pared by 3 bases and J by 7 bases, with 19 bases between.

The chain uses TRBV19 and TRBJ2-1; D gene unclear. Trimming cost V 9 bases and J 0 bases, with 9 bases left between them. The germline V gene encodes CDR1 LNHDA and CDR2 SQIVND (reference sequence). The CDR3 sequence is 13 residues long. CDR3: CASKGSSYNEQFF. CDR3 bases: TGTGCCAGCAAGGGAAGCTCCTACAATGAGCAGTTCTTC.

This chain uses TRBV6-5 with TRBJ1-2; D call uncertain. This CDR3 spans 16 amino acids. Germline-derived CDR1 and CDR2 are MNHEY and SVGAGI. V was pared by 0 bases and J by 3 bases, with 14 bases between. The CDR3 DNA follows: TGTGCCAGCAGTTACTCGGTTGGCGACAACTACTATGGCTACACCTTC. Residues: CASSYSVGDNYYGYTF.

The genes are TRBV6-5 and TRBJ2-5; 7 bases fit TRBD2. This CDR3 has 15 residues. With 2 bases clipped from V and 3 bases from J, the junction kept 6 bases outside the gene matches. Germline lookup yields CDR1 MNHEY and CDR2 SVGAGI. The CDR3 region is CASSYPTAGEETQYF. CDR3 nucleotides: TGTGCCAGCAGTTACCCCACGGCGGGGGAAGAGACCCAGTACTTC.

The chain employs TRBV29-1 and TRBJ2-7; D may be TRBD2 (6 bases). The germline V gene has CDR1 SQVTM and CDR2 ANQGSEA. Trimming removed 3 bases from V and 7 bases from J, with 13 bases in between. CDR3 length: 12 residues. CDR3 nucleotide sequence: TGCAGCGTTGACGTTGGGACTCTAGAGCAGTACTTC. Its translation: CSVDVGTLEQYF.

This clone has only a few counts. Within the sample, other DNA sequences also encode this same CDR3. This rearrangement joins TRBV6-5 to TRBJ2-2; D gene ambiguous. The germline V and J ends were trimmed by 0 bases and 7 bases, with 6 bases remaining between them. The CDR3 runs 13 residues. Germline CDR1 MNHEY, CDR2 SVGAGI. CDR3 nucleotides: TGTGCCAGCAGTTACTCGAGTGGCGGGGAGCTGTTTTTT. Its protein is CASSYSSGGELFF.

The chain carries TRBV5-4 and TRBJ2-7; 8 bases line up with TRBD1. The CDR3 runs to 16 residues. V lost 5 bases to trimming and J lost 6 bases; unmatched junction nucleotides: 16. Germline assignment: CDR1 SGHNT and CDR2 YYREEE (reference sequence). The CDR3 loop reads CASSGDGGQGVREQYF. For the CDR3, the DNA is TGTGCCAGCAGTGGAGATGGAGGACAGGGAGTCCGCGAGCAGTACTTC. The complete variable domain, with remaining parts taken from reference TRBV5-4 and TRBJ2-7, reads ETGVTQSPTHLIKTRGQQVTLRCSSQSGHNTVSWYQQALGQGPQFIFQYYREEENGRGNFPPRFSGLQFPNYSSELNVNALELDDSALYLCASSGDGGQGVREQYFGPGTRLTVT.

The CDR3 DNA sequence: TGTGCCTGGAACCCGGACCCAGGGGCTGAGCAGTTCTTC. As protein: CAWNPDPGAEQFF. The chain has TRBV30 and TRBJ2-1, with D perhaps TRBD1 (6 bases). Trimming took off 4 bases at V and 9 bases at J, with 16 bases between the two ends. From germline, CDR1 is GTSNPN and CDR2 SVGIG (reference sequence). CDR3 size: 13 residues. Using reference TRBV30 and TRBJ2-1 for the parts outside the CDR3, the full variable domain is SQTIHQWPATLVQPVGSPLSLECTVEGTSNPNLYWYRQAAGRGLQLLFYSVGIGQISSEVPQNLSASRPQDRQFILSSKKLLLSDSGFYLCAWNPDPGAEQFFGPGTRLTVL.

To note about this clone: The junction departs from the called germline gene at one end, perhaps through a read error. The chain combines TRBV9 with TRBJ2-7, with TRBD2 matching 8 bases. The germline CDR1 and CDR2 sequences are SGDLS and YYNGEE. The CDR3 is 15 amino acids. This CDR3 is CASSHGTSLSNEQYF. The DNA of the CDR3 is TGTGCCAGCAGCCACGGGACTAGTCTCTCCAACGAGCAGTACTTC.

Concerning this clone: At one of its ends the junction is not consistent with the germline gene, which may arise from a read error. The chain carries TRBV27 and TRBJ2-2; possible D gene TRBD2, 5 bases. Germline loops: CDR1 MNHEY, CDR2 SMNVEV (reference sequence). The CDR3 runs 12 residues. The CDR3 is CASSLKAGEPFF. The CDR3 DNA follows: TGTGCCAGCAGTTTAAAGGCCGGGGAGCCGTTTTTT.

The rearrangement links TRBV7-9 to TRBJ2-5; tentatively, D is TRBD1 (5 bases). The length of the CDR3 is 16 residues. From germline, CDR1 is SEHNR and CDR2 FQNEAQ (reference sequence). With 4 bases removed from V and 2 bases from J, the gap between germline ends came to 17 bases. This CDR3 is CASSSGAAGLQETQYF. The CDR3 nucleotides are TGTGCCAGCAGCTCCGGTGCGGCAGGGCTACAAGAGACCCAGTACTTC.

This clone came up once. The chain uses TRBV5-6 and TRBJ1-5; D is ambiguous. V shed 2 bases and J shed 0 bases, with 6 bases lying between them. CDR3 size: 14 residues. Germline assignment: CDR1 SGHDT and CDR2 YYEEEE. The CDR3 DNA follows: TGTGCCAGCAGCTTTTGGGGTAGCAATCAGCCCCAGCATTTT. It yields the protein CASSFWGSNQPQHF.

This clone came up once. J is TRBJ2-7 and V is TRBV5-6, with TRBD2 as a possible D gene (6 bases). Trimming took 0 bases from V and 2 from J, leaving 18 bases between them. The CDR3 is 17 amino acids. Germline assignment: CDR1 SGHDT and CDR2 YYEEEE. CDR3 loop: CASSLGRETSRPYEQYF. The CDR3 region has the DNA TGTGCCAGCAGCTTGGGGCGGGAAACTAGCAGGCCCTACGAGCAGTACTTC.

V and J are TRBV13 and TRBJ1-2; 8 bases match TRBD1. V lost 5 bases to trimming and J lost 7 bases; unmatched junction nucleotides: 15. There are 16 residues in the CDR3. Per germline, CDR1 PRHDT and CDR2 FYEKMQ (reference sequence). In DNA, the CDR3 is TGTGCCAGCAGCCGAGAGACAGGGGCGTATGTCGTTGGCTACACCTTC. Translating it yields CASSRETGAYVVGYTF. Looking up the rest from reference TRBV13 and TRBJ1-2 gives the full variable domain: AAGVIQSPRHLIKEKRETATLKCYPIPRHDTVYWYQQGPGQDPQFLISFYEKMQSDKGSIPDRFSAQQFSDYHSELNMSSLELGDSALYFCASSRETGAYVVGYTFGSGTRLTVV.

CDR3 in amino acids: CASSPEGVLIGEQFF. CDR3 sequence (DNA): TGTGCCAGCAGCCCGGAAGGGGTTCTGATCGGTGAGCAGTTCTTC. The chain combines TRBV5-6 with TRBJ2-1, with D perhaps matching TRBD1 (5 bases). This CDR3 has 15 residues. CDR1 and CDR2 from the germline V gene are SGHDT and YYEEEE. With 4 bases removed from V and 9 bases from J, the gap between germline ends came to 20 bases. Full variable domain (outside the CDR3, taken from reference TRBV5-6 and TRBJ2-1): DAGVTQSPTHLIKTRGQQVTLRCSPKSGHDTVSWYQQALGQGPQFIFQYYEEEERQRGNFPDRFSGHQFPNYSSELNVNALLLGDSALYLCASSPEGVLIGEQFFGPGTRLTVL.

The chain uses TRBV15 and TRBJ2-7; D gene uncertain. This CDR3 contains 17 residues. V was cut by 0 bases and J by 0 bases, with 15 bases left in between. The germline gives CDR1 LNHNV, CDR2 YYDKDF (reference sequence). The CDR3 here is CATSREAAEWGSYEQYF. The CDR3 DNA is TGTGCCACCAGCAGAGAAGCCGCAGAATGGGGCTCCTACGAGCAGTACTTC.

CDR3 nucleotides: TGTGCCAGCAGTATCAGGGGCGGAAGGTCACCCCTCCACTTT. Its translation is CASSIRGGRSPLHF. The chain is built from TRBV28 and TRBJ1-6, with D possibly TRBD1 on 6 matching bases. The CDR3 totals 14 residues. The V gene lost 5 bases and the J gene lost 10 bases, with 15 bases spanning the gap. CDR1 and CDR2 from the germline V gene are MDHEN and SYDVKM.

The V and J genes are TRBV7-9 and TRBJ2-1; TRBD1 might be the D (5 bases). Trimming removed 5 bases at V and 4 bases at J, with 21 bases between. Looked up from germline, CDR1 is SEHNR and CDR2 is FQNEAQ (reference sequence). CDR3 length equals 17 residues. The CDR3 nucleotides are TGTGCCAGCAGCGCGAGCAGGGATAGGGGCCTATACAATGAGCAGTTCTTC. Translation: CASSASRDRGLYNEQFF. Drawing the rest from reference TRBV7-9 and TRBJ2-1, the complete variable domain is DTGVSQNPRHKITKRGQNVTFRCDPISEHNRLYWYRQTLGQGPEFLTYFQNEAQLEKSRLLSDRFSAERPKGSFSTLEIQRTEQGDSAMYLCASSASRDRGLYNEQFFGPGTRLTVL.

The CDR3 DNA is TGTGCCAGCAGAACAGGGACTAGCGGGGGGAATGAGCAGTACTTC. It translates to CASRTGTSGGNEQYF. V usage is TRBV27 and J usage is TRBJ2-7; 15 positions agree with TRBD2. The CDR3 has 15 amino acids. Trimming cost V 6 bases and J 7 bases; bases outside gene matches: 7. CDR1 is MNHEY, CDR2 SMNVEV, per germline (reference sequence).

The chain employs TRBV4-3 and TRBJ1-2, with a weak D call TRBD1 (5 bases). Germline V lookup: CDR1 LGHNA, CDR2 YSLEER. This CDR3 spans 15 amino acids. The V end lost 0 bases, the J end lost 2 bases, and 10 bases lay between the germline ends. This chain's CDR3 is CASSQDLGDNYGYTF. In DNA form, the CDR3 reads TGCGCCAGCAGCCAAGATTTGGGGGACAACTATGGCTACACCTTC.

V is TRBV11-2 and J is TRBJ1-5; D ambiguous. Trimming removed 5 bases from V and 4 bases from J, with 9 bases in between. The germline CDR1 and CDR2 sequences are SGHAT and FQNNGV. This CDR3 is 13 amino acids long. CDR3 nucleotides: TGTGCCAGCAGCCTAGTGGAAAATCAGCCCCAGCATTTT. This translates into CASSLVENQPQHF.

The chain has TRBV29-1 and TRBJ2-3; 9 nucleotides agree with TRBD1. This CDR3 spans 16 amino acids. J was trimmed by 2 bases and V by 0 bases; bases with no gene match: 6. Germline values: CDR1 SQVTM, CDR2 ANQGSEA. The DNA for the CDR3 is TGCAGCGTTGAAGATGGGGGACAGGGCATCACAGATACGCAGTATTTT. It is translated as CSVEDGGQGITDTQYF.

The chain is built from TRBV28 and TRBJ1-5; weak D call: TRBD1 (6 bases). Trimming stripped 5 bases from V and 0 bases from J, with 23 bases between. The germline V gene encodes CDR1 MDHEN and CDR2 SYDVKM. CDR3 length: 19 amino acids. CDR3 sequence (DNA): TGTGCCAGCAGTCCAAAACAGGGTGCCCGAGCGTATAGCAATCAGCCCCAGCATTTT. Protein product: CASSPKQGARAYSNQPQHF.

As concerns this clone: In the same sample, other DNA sequences code for this CDR3. This sequence joins TRBV7-9 and TRBJ1-4; maybe TRBD1 (6 bases). Looked up from germline, CDR1 is SEHNR and CDR2 is FQNEAQ (reference sequence). The CDR3 is 16 amino acids. Between the trimmed V and J ends, which lost 1 base and 1 base, there was a span of 10 bases. CDR3 region: CASSLGEGGTNEKLFF. The DNA of the CDR3 is TGTGCCAGCAGCTTAGGAGAGGGGGGAACTAATGAAAAACTGTTTTTT.

The genes are TRBV30 and TRBJ2-1; TRBD2 is a possible D gene (5 bases). Germline CDR1 reads GTSNPN; CDR2 reads SVGIG (reference sequence). The CDR3 sequence is 14 residues long. Trimming pared 3 bases from V and 5 bases from J, leaving 14 bases between. The CDR3 coding sequence is TGTGCCTGGAGCTATTACGGGGATCACAATGAGCAGTTCTTC. It translates to CAWSYYGDHNEQFF.

DNA of the CDR3: TGTGCCAGCAGCAGATACAAAGGGGGGTCCGAGCAGTACTTC. This translates into CASSRYKGGSEQYF. The V call is TRBV14, the J call TRBJ2-7; perhaps D is TRBD1 or TRBD2 (6 bases each). V was clipped by 5 bases and J by 6 bases, with 17 bases between them. The V gene's germline CDR1 is SGHDN and CDR2 FVKESK. This CDR3 spans 14 amino acids.

This clone was recorded once. The CDR3 reads CASNGQETNEKLFF. The CDR3 nucleotides are TGTGCCAGCAACGGACAGGAAACTAATGAAAAACTGTTTTTT. The chain has TRBV11-3 and TRBJ1-4; TRBD1 aligns across 7 bases. CDR1 and CDR2 from the germline V gene are SGHNT and YENEEA. This CDR3 region has 14 residues. V was clipped by 7 bases and J by 1 base; unmatched bases: 3.

The count of this clone is one. The chain combines TRBV7-2 with TRBJ2-7, with D hard to call. V lost 4 bases and J lost 0, with 7 bases in between. Germline V gene data show CDR1 as SGHTA and CDR2 as FQGNSA. The CDR3 has 13 residues. DNA of the CDR3: TGTGCCAGCAGCTCGACGGACTCCTACGAGCAGTACTTC. Translating gives CASSSTDSYEQYF.